A selection of T cell receptor beta chains follows, all from one sample in a study of T cells in narcolepsy. TCRdb's copy holds only in-frame clones and misses some; the assay was immunoSEQ multiplex PCR. The data hold about 24,000 clones, with 85% observed a single time. Sample: memory (CD45RA-) CD4+ T cells from blood. The origin of the receptors is a human donor in good health. CDR3s include the opening cysteine and the closing phenylalanine or tryptophan. Each record gives: clone size, V gene, D gene, J gene, CDR3 protein, CDR3 DNA. A D gene is named only where the DNA matches it firmly. Some rows have no size entry. The others give once, few or many, or a class for an expanded clone.

abundance: NA; v_gene: TRBV29-1; d_gene: NA; j_gene: TRBJ1-1; CDR3aa: CSAGVGQANTEAFF; CDR3nt: TGCAGCGCTGGGGTAGGGCAGGCTAACACTGAAGCTTTCTTT
abundance: few; v_gene: TRBV6-6; d_gene: NA; j_gene: TRBJ2-7; CDR3aa: CAGRGGSSYEQYF; CDR3nt: TGTGCCGGCCGGGGAGGCAGCTCCTACGAGCAGTACTTC
abundance: NA; v_gene: TRBV4-1; d_gene: NA; j_gene: TRBJ1-2; CDR3aa: CASSQDLGQEGGYTF; CDR3nt: TGCGCCAGCAGCCAAGATCTGGGACAAGAGGGAGGCTACACCTTC
abundance: once; v_gene: TRBV28; d_gene: TRBD1; j_gene: TRBJ1-5; CDR3aa: CASTEQGTSGPQHF; CDR3nt: TGTGCCAGCACCGAACAGGGGACTTCAGGGCCCCAGCATTTT
abundance: NA; v_gene: TRBV10-1; d_gene: TRBD2; j_gene: TRBJ2-7; CDR3aa: CASSVSASGSYEQYF; CDR3nt: TGCGCCAGCAGTGTTTCCGCTAGCGGATCCTACGAGCAGTACTTC
abundance: NA; v_gene: TRBV19; d_gene: NA; j_gene: TRBJ1-1; CDR3aa: CASSRGPEAFF; CDR3nt: TGTGCCAGTAGTCGGGGCCCTGAAGCTTTCTTT
abundance: few; v_gene: TRBV27; d_gene: TRBD1; j_gene: TRBJ1-1; CDR3aa: CASSVTGPNTEAFF; CDR3nt: TGTGCCAGCAGCGTGACAGGGCCGAACACTGAAGCTTTCTTT
abundance: NA; v_gene: TRBV18; d_gene: NA; j_gene: TRBJ1-1; CDR3aa: CASSREGGTEAFF; CDR3nt: TGTGCCAGCTCACGAGAGGGGGGCACTGAAGCTTTCTTT
abundance: NA; v_gene: TRBV13; d_gene: NA; j_gene: TRBJ1-2; CDR3aa: CASSLDRAGGYTF; CDR3nt: TGTGCCAGCAGCTTAGACAGGGCGGGTGGCTACACCTTC
abundance: NA; v_gene: TRBV4-2; d_gene: NA; j_gene: TRBJ2-1; CDR3aa: CASSQGVGGSYNEQFF; CDR3nt: TGTGCCAGCAGCCAAGGGGTGGGGGGCTCCTACAATGAGCAGTTCTTC
abundance: NA; v_gene: TRBV27; d_gene: NA; j_gene: TRBJ1-2; CDR3aa: CATRPGGDYGYTF; CDR3nt: TGTGCCACCCGACCCGGTGGAGACTATGGCTACACCTTC
abundance: NA; v_gene: TRBV7-8; d_gene: NA; j_gene: TRBJ1-4; CDR3aa: CASSQDRGIRTNEKLFF; CDR3nt: TGTGCCAGCAGTCAAGATAGGGGGATTAGGACTAATGAAAAACTGTTTTTT
abundance: NA; v_gene: TRBV5-5; d_gene: NA; j_gene: TRBJ2-1; CDR3aa: CASSLGRGSWNEQFF; CDR3nt: TGTGCCAGCAGCTTGGGGAGGGGCAGCTGGAATGAGCAGTTCTTC
abundance: NA; v_gene: TRBV5-1; d_gene: TRBD2; j_gene: TRBJ2-3; CDR3aa: CASSLRGVIADTQYF; CDR3nt: TGCGCCAGCAGCTTGCGGGGGGTCATTGCAGATACGCAGTATTTT
abundance: NA; v_gene: TRBV7-9; d_gene: NA; j_gene: TRBJ1-5; CDR3aa: CASSLSRDRQRYSNQPQHF; CDR3nt: TGTGCCAGCAGCTTATCCCGGGACCGACAAAGATATAGCAATCAGCCCCAGCATTTT
abundance: NA; v_gene: TRBV7-9; d_gene: TRBD1; j_gene: TRBJ1-1; CDR3aa: CASSLRQGVGGTEAFF; CDR3nt: TGTGCCAGCAGCCTGCGTCAGGGGGTCGGGGGCACTGAAGCTTTCTTT
abundance: once; v_gene: TRBV5-1; d_gene: TRBD1; j_gene: TRBJ2-1; CDR3aa: CASSSLHRDRGWNEQFF; CDR3nt: TGCGCCAGCAGCTCACTTCACCGGGACAGGGGATGGAATGAGCAGTTCTTC
abundance: NA; v_gene: TRBV27; d_gene: NA; j_gene: TRBJ2-5; CDR3aa: CASSLGGSGGQHF; CDR3nt: TGTGCCAGCAGTTTGGGCGGGTCTGGCGGGCAGCACTTC
abundance: NA; v_gene: TRBV7-2; d_gene: NA; j_gene: TRBJ1-2; CDR3aa: CASSPPSVQGYGYTF; CDR3nt: TGTGCCAGCAGCCCCCCTTCGGTACAAGGCTATGGCTACACCTTC
abundance: NA; v_gene: TRBV10-3; d_gene: TRBD2; j_gene: TRBJ2-7; CDR3aa: CAISESVASGSRQYF; CDR3nt: TGTGCCATCAGTGAGTCTGTCGCTAGCGGGAGCCGGCAGTACTTC
abundance: once; v_gene: TRBV5-5; d_gene: NA; j_gene: TRBJ2-7; CDR3aa: CASSPTLTGRNEQYF; CDR3nt: TGTGCCAGCAGCCCGACCCTGACAGGGAGGAACGAGCAGTACTTC
abundance: few; v_gene: TRBV2; d_gene: TRBD1; j_gene: TRBJ2-5; CDR3aa: CASSRWYPASTGDEAQYF; CDR3nt: TGTGCCAGCAGTCGCTGGTACCCAGCCTCGACAGGGGACGAGGCCCAGTACTTC
abundance: NA; v_gene: TRBV19; d_gene: NA; j_gene: TRBJ1-4; CDR3aa: CASGLGAPDEKLFF; CDR3nt: TGTGCCAGTGGGCTCGGGGCGCCGGATGAAAAACTGTTTTTT
abundance: NA; v_gene: TRBV11-2; d_gene: TRBD1; j_gene: TRBJ2-5; CDR3aa: CASSQQGAGETQYF; CDR3nt: TGTGCCAGCAGCCAACAGGGGGCGGGAGAGACCCAGTACTTC
abundance: NA; v_gene: TRBV28; d_gene: NA; j_gene: TRBJ2-7; CDR3aa: CASSLPGTASYEQYF; CDR3nt: TGTGCCAGCAGTTTGCCCGGTACGGCCTCCTACGAGCAGTACTTC
abundance: NA; v_gene: TRBV6-6; d_gene: NA; j_gene: TRBJ1-2; CDR3aa: CASSHKNGYTF; CDR3nt: TGTGCCAGCAGCCATAAGAATGGCTACACCTTC
abundance: NA; v_gene: TRBV18; d_gene: NA; j_gene: TRBJ2-3; CDR3aa: CASSPPRDTQYF; CDR3nt: TGTGCCAGCTCACCACCAAGAGATACGCAGTATTTT
abundance: NA; v_gene: TRBV7-2; d_gene: NA; j_gene: TRBJ2-2; CDR3aa: CASSYRPVAGELFF; CDR3nt: TGTGCCAGCAGCTATAGGCCCGTGGCCGGGGAGCTGTTTTTT
abundance: NA; v_gene: TRBV10-2; d_gene: NA; j_gene: TRBJ2-3; CDR3aa: CASSFNPLPRDTQYF; CDR3nt: TGCGCCAGCAGCTTCAACCCCCTCCCACGAGATACGCAGTATTTT
abundance: NA; v_gene: TRBV14; d_gene: TRBD2; j_gene: TRBJ2-7; CDR3aa: CASSQDWSSGSVEQYF; CDR3nt: TGTGCCAGCAGCCAAGATTGGTCTAGCGGGAGTGTCGAGCAGTACTTC
abundance: NA; v_gene: TRBV5-1; d_gene: TRBD1; j_gene: TRBJ1-2; CDR3aa: CASRISPGQGRDGYTF; CDR3nt: TGCGCCAGCAGGATATCTCCGGGACAGGGAAGGGATGGCTACACCTTC
abundance: once; v_gene: TRBV12-5; d_gene: NA; j_gene: TRBJ2-5; CDR3aa: CASGWGVRETQYF; CDR3nt: TGTGCTAGTGGGTGGGGAGTGAGGGAGACCCAGTACTTC
abundance: NA; v_gene: TRBV6-5; d_gene: TRBD1; j_gene: TRBJ1-2; CDR3aa: CASSEGQGYGYTF; CDR3nt: TGTGCCAGCAGTGAAGGACAGGGGTATGGCTACACCTTC
abundance: NA; v_gene: TRBV7-9; d_gene: NA; j_gene: TRBJ2-7; CDR3aa: CASSLGLRQDEQYF; CDR3nt: TGTGCCAGCAGCTTAGGCCTTCGGCAGGACGAGCAGTACTTC
abundance: once; v_gene: TRBV6-1; d_gene: NA; j_gene: TRBJ2-1; CDR3aa: CASSETRNEQFF; CDR3nt: TGTGCCAGCAGTGAAACTCGCAATGAGCAGTTCTTC
abundance: NA; v_gene: TRBV10-3; d_gene: TRBD2; j_gene: TRBJ2-1; CDR3aa: CAISVTSGSSYNEQFF; CDR3nt: TGTGCCATCAGTGTTACTAGCGGGAGCTCCTACAATGAGCAGTTCTTC
abundance: NA; v_gene: TRBV9; d_gene: NA; j_gene: TRBJ2-3; CDR3aa: CASSVDEGFPTDTQYF; CDR3nt: TGTGCCAGCAGCGTAGACGAGGGATTCCCCACAGATACGCAGTATTTT
abundance: NA; v_gene: TRBV18; d_gene: TRBD1; j_gene: TRBJ1-2; CDR3aa: CASWGTAGGYTF; CDR3nt: TGTGCCAGCTGGGGGACAGCAGGGGGCTACACCTTC
abundance: NA; v_gene: TRBV18; d_gene: NA; j_gene: TRBJ1-2; CDR3aa: CASSPRDGYTF; CDR3nt: TGTGCCAGCTCACCAAGGGATGGCTACACCTTC
abundance: NA; v_gene: TRBV11-2; d_gene: NA; j_gene: TRBJ2-7; CDR3aa: CASSLGWGFEQYF; CDR3nt: TGTGCCAGCAGCTTAGGTTGGGGATTCGAGCAGTACTTC
abundance: NA; v_gene: TRBV28; d_gene: NA; j_gene: TRBJ2-2; CDR3aa: CASSLSPSGRTGELFF; CDR3nt: TGTGCCAGCAGTTTAAGCCCCAGCGGTCGGACCGGGGAGCTGTTTTTT
abundance: NA; v_gene: TRBV5-6; d_gene: NA; j_gene: TRBJ1-2; CDR3aa: CASSSPGASGYTF; CDR3nt: TGTGCCAGCAGTTCCCCAGGGGCGAGTGGCTACACCTTC
abundance: few; v_gene: TRBV4-1; d_gene: NA; j_gene: TRBJ1-3; CDR3aa: CASSQVVGGYSGNTIYF; CDR3nt: TGCGCCAGCAGCCAAGTGGTGGGTGGGTACTCTGGAAACACCATATATTTT
abundance: NA; v_gene: TRBV5-6; d_gene: NA; j_gene: TRBJ1-1; CDR3aa: CASRRGVNTEAFF; CDR3nt: TGTGCCAGCCGCCGGGGGGTCAACACTGAAGCTTTCTTT